The present TCR beta chain was sequenced within a study of Graves' ophthalmopathy and Graves' hyperthyroidism. Study-wide points: Its predictions of ophthalmopathy progression gave the model 55% to 71% sensitivity and 72.22% specificity.

Amplification from RNA transcripts yielded the TCR beta CDR3 regions. A first-round RT-PCR used HTBI primers, followed by a second-round multiplex PCR. TCRdb recomputed calls from the multiplex PCR reads with MiXCR, one row per CDR3 protein. The profile shows more than 300,000 distinct CDR3 sequences, about a sixth of them singletons. This clonotype occurred many times. Antigen specificity is unknown. No progression to ophthalmopathy over 18 months defined stable hyperthyroidism. About 10 ml of fresh blood yielded the PBMCs by density gradient. Per the germline V gene, CDR1 is SGHTA and CDR2 is FQGNSA. The CDR3 is 14 residues long. V was trimmed by 3 bases and J by 0 bases, leaving 9 bases between them.

The chain links TRBV7-2 to TRBJ2-7; no reliable D call. This clonotype was obtained from an adult woman with stable Graves' hyperthyroidism. Material for sequencing was peripheral blood. The CDR3 loop is CASSFGRVSYEQYF. The CDR3 region has the DNA TGTGCCAGCAGCTTCGGCCGCGTCTCCTACGAGCAGTACTTC.